These 29 T cell receptor beta chains originate from one sample sequenced in a study of neoadjuvant anti-PD-1 for oral cavity cancer. TCRdb keeps only in-frame clones here, not all; method: immunoSEQ multiplex PCR. The sample holds more than 13,000 clones, about 73% seen once. The specimen was PBMCs, collected before nivolumab (anti-PD-1) treatment. Source of these receptors: a person aged 35-79 years with oral cavity squamous cell carcinoma.

The V gene is TRBV19, the J gene TRBJ1-5, with 9 bases lining up with TRBD1. Per germline, CDR1 LNHDA and CDR2 SQIVND (reference sequence). The CDR3 loop spans 15 amino acids. V shed 5 bases and J 6 bases; nucleotides not matched to a gene: 8. The CDR3 bases are TGTGCCAGTAGTCCAGGACAGGGGATGGGTCAGCCCCAGCATTTT. Translating it yields CASSPGQGMGQPQHF.

This clone was counted only a few times. The V gene is TRBV15, the J gene TRBJ1-5, with D maybe TRBD1 (6 bases). V was cut by 0 bases and J by 3 bases, with 15 bases left in between. The V gene's germline CDR1 is LNHNV and CDR2 YYDKDF (reference sequence). The CDR3 is made up of 17 amino acids. The CDR3 region has the DNA TGTGCCACCAGCAGAGATAGTGGGACAACCATCAATCAGCCCCAGCATTTT. Its protein is CATSRDSGTTINQPQHF.

A single count supports this clone. The V and J genes are TRBV7-9 and TRBJ1-1, with no clear D. Trimming removed 5 bases at V and 5 bases at J, with 21 bases between. Germline V gene data show CDR1 as SEHNR and CDR2 as FQNEAQ (reference sequence). This CDR3 contains 16 residues. The CDR3 coding sequence is TGTGCCAGCAGCCCCCTACCGGGGATTTTGTTGACTGAAGCTTTCTTT. It specifies CASSPLPGILLTEAFF. Full variable domain (outside the CDR3, taken from reference TRBV7-9 and TRBJ1-1): DTGVSQNPRHKITKRGQNVTFRCDPISEHNRLYWYRQTLGQGPEFLTYFQNEAQLEKSRLLSDRFSAERPKGSFSTLEIQRTEQGDSAMYLCASSPLPGILLTEAFFGQGTRLTVV.

The V gene is TRBV10-1, the J gene TRBJ2-4; TRBD1 is a possible D gene (6 bases). Trimming removed 3 bases from V and 0 bases from J, with 12 bases in between. Germline V gene sequence: CDR1 WNHNN, CDR2 SYGVQD (reference sequence). The CDR3 length is 16 residues. The CDR3 protein is CASSDPGERAKNIQYF. In DNA form, the CDR3 reads TGCGCCAGCAGTGATCCAGGGGAACGAGCCAAAAACATTCAGTACTTC.

The V call is TRBV5-1, the J call TRBJ2-2; 12 nucleotides line up with TRBD2. There are 19 residues in the CDR3. Germline CDR1 SGHRS, CDR2 YFSETQ. With V trimmed by 3 bases and J by 0 bases, 9 bases remained unmatched. The CDR3, as DNA: TGCGCCAGCAGCTCCCTAGCGGGAGGGGTCCGGACGAACACCGGGGAGCTGTTTTTT. This codes for CASSSLAGGVRTNTGELFF. The entire variable domain, with the rest obtained from reference TRBV5-1 and TRBJ2-2, is as follows: KAGVTQTPRYLIKTRGQQVTLSCSPISGHRSVSWYQQTPGQGLQFLFEYFSETQRNKGNFPGRFSGRQFSNSRSEMNVSTLELGDSALYLCASSSLAGGVRTNTGELFFGEGSRLTVL.

The chain carries TRBV30 and TRBJ2-7; TRBD1 matches 7 bases. Losses at the gene ends were 2 bases for V and 2 bases for J; bases not matched to a gene: 6. The germline CDR1 and CDR2 sequences are GTSNPN and SVGIG (reference sequence). This CDR3 has 14 amino acids. The chain's CDR3 is CAWSLGQGAYEQYF. In DNA form, the CDR3 reads TGTGCCTGGAGTCTGGGCCAGGGGGCCTACGAGCAGTACTTC.

The V call is TRBV29-1, the J call TRBJ2-7, with D unclear. V dropped 1 base and J dropped 2 bases, with 9 bases sitting between them. CDR1 SQVTM and CDR2 ANQGSEA come from the germline V gene. The CDR3 has 13 residues. The CDR3 loop reads CSVEGARTYEQYF. In DNA, the CDR3 is TGCAGCGTTGAAGGGGCCAGAACCTACGAGCAGTACTTC.

J is TRBJ2-1 and V is TRBV5-1; D gene unclear. The CDR3 is 17 residues long. Trimming cost V 0 bases and J 0 bases, with 13 bases left between them. Looked up from germline, CDR1 is SGHRS and CDR2 is YFSETQ. The CDR3 region is CASSLEIGLTSYNEQFF. CDR3 sequence (DNA): TGCGCCAGCAGCTTGGAAATTGGTCTTACCTCCTACAATGAGCAGTTCTTC.

V gene TRBV28 combines with J gene TRBJ2-5; perhaps TRBD2 as D (6 bases). The CDR3 totals 13 residues. V was clipped by 4 bases and J by 1 base, with 7 bases between them. Germline V CDR1 and CDR2: MDHEN, SYDVKM. CDR3 sequence: CASSSGVQETQYF. CDR3 DNA sequence: TGTGCCAGCAGTTCGGGGGTCCAAGAGACCCAGTACTTC. Looking up the rest from reference TRBV28 and TRBJ2-5 gives the full variable domain: DVKVTQSSRYLVKRTGEKVFLECVQDMDHENMFWYRQDPGLGLRLIYFSYDVKMKEKGDIPEGYSVSREKKERFSLILESASTNQTSMYLCASSSGVQETQYFGPGTRLLVL.

The J gene is TRBJ1-1, the V gene TRBV5-6; D is ambiguous. Germline values: CDR1 SGHDT, CDR2 YYEEEE. The CDR3 consists of 12 residues. V shed 4 bases and J shed 1 base, with 5 bases lying between them. The CDR3: CASSHQNTEAFF. The DNA of the CDR3 is TGTGCCAGCAGCCACCAGAACACTGAAGCTTTCTTT.

The chain joins TRBV6-1 to TRBJ1-1, with D tentatively TRBD1 (6 bases). This CDR3 has 15 amino acids. CDR1 and CDR2 from the germline V gene are MNHNS and SASEGT. Trimming took 4 bases from V and 1 from J, leaving 13 bases between them. For the CDR3, the DNA is TGTGCCAGCAGTGTAACACAGGGTTCGAACACTGAAGCTTTCTTT. This sequence encodes CASSVTQGSNTEAFF.

The gene calls are TRBV19 and TRBJ1-5, with a possible D match to TRBD1 (5 bases). In germline, CDR1 is LNHDA, CDR2 SQIVND (reference sequence). V was trimmed by 1 base and J by 4 bases, leaving 14 bases between them. This CDR3 is built from 16 residues. The CDR3, as DNA: TGTGCCAGTAGTATAGCCGCTTCTCGGGGGAATCAGCCCCAGCATTTT. Translation: CASSIAASRGNQPQHF.

The J gene is TRBJ2-3, the V gene TRBV5-1; D unresolved. The germline CDR1 and CDR2 sequences are SGHRS and YFSETQ. Trimming shortened V by 4 bases and J by 3 bases, and 15 bases separated the two germline ends. The CDR3 is 15 amino acids. CDR3 sequence: CASSPPTMGTDTQYF. CDR3 in DNA: TGCGCCAGCAGCCCCCCAACGATGGGGACAGATACGCAGTATTTT.

This chain connects TRBV14 to TRBJ2-2; maybe TRBD1 (5 bases). Germline-derived CDR1 and CDR2 are SGHDN and FVKESK. V was cut by 3 bases and J by 6 bases, with 17 bases left in between. The CDR3 runs to 16 residues. This chain's CDR3 is CASSHKLPSGSGELFF. CDR3 DNA sequence: TGTGCCAGCAGCCACAAGCTCCCCTCAGGGTCCGGGGAGCTGTTTTTT.

J is TRBJ2-2 and V is TRBV7-9, with TRBD2 matching 13 bases. Trimming cost V 4 bases and J 4 bases; bases outside gene matches: 6. CDR3 length: 17 residues. CDR1 is SEHNR, CDR2 FQNEAQ, per germline (reference sequence). The CDR3 here is CASSSSGLAGTTGELFF. CDR3 DNA sequence: TGTGCCAGCAGCTCGTCGGGACTAGCGGGAACCACCGGGGAGCTGTTTTTT.

The genes are TRBV14 and TRBJ2-5; the D is unclear. Germline V gives CDR1 SGHDN, CDR2 FVKESK. This CDR3 has 14 residues. With 0 bases removed from V and 2 bases from J, the gap between germline ends came to 7 bases. The CDR3 region is CASSQDLGQETQYF. CDR3 DNA sequence: TGTGCCAGCAGCCAAGATCTTGGTCAAGAGACCCAGTACTTC.

The chain combines TRBV5-4 with TRBJ2-5; TRBD2 agrees at 10 bases. This CDR3 spans 17 amino acids. Germline V gene sequence: CDR1 SGHNT, CDR2 YYREEE (reference sequence). V lost 0 bases, J lost 5 bases, and 10 bases stayed unmatched. The CDR3 region has the DNA TGTGCCAGCAGCTTGGCCATGGCTAGCGGGAGAGGGGAGACCCAGTACTTC. Translation: CASSLAMASGRGETQYF.

The V gene is TRBV9, the J gene TRBJ2-1; TRBD2 aligns across 8 bases. V dropped 2 bases and J dropped 8; count of bases not matched to a gene: 21. Germline-derived CDR1 and CDR2 are SGDLS and YYNGEE. The CDR3 is 19 amino acids. The CDR3 DNA reads TGTGCCAGCAGCGTCCTGGGGCGGGGGGCCCAAGCTTCACAATATGAGCAGTTCTTC. It specifies CASSVLGRGAQASQYEQFF.

The chain employs TRBV10-1 and TRBJ1-1, with 11 bases aligning to TRBD1. V was clipped by 4 bases and J by 5 bases; unmatched bases: 0. The CDR3 runs to 13 residues. The germline gives CDR1 WNHNN, CDR2 SYGVQD (reference sequence). As DNA, the CDR3 is TGCGCCAGCAGTGGGGACAGGGGGACTGAAGCTTTCTTT. The encoded protein is CASSGDRGTEAFF.

J is TRBJ2-1 and V is TRBV7-9; TRBD2 aligns across 11 bases. Germline V lookup: CDR1 SEHNR, CDR2 FQNEAQ (reference sequence). V dropped 5 bases and J dropped 8; count of bases not matched to a gene: 11. This CDR3 has 16 amino acids. The CDR3 is CASSTLAGGPGDEQFF. The CDR3 region has the DNA TGTGCCAGCAGCACCTTAGCGGGAGGGCCGGGCGATGAGCAGTTCTTC. The full variable domain, in which reference TRBV7-9 and TRBJ2-1 provide the parts outside the CDR3, is DTGVSQNPRHKITKRGQNVTFRCDPISEHNRLYWYRQTLGQGPEFLTYFQNEAQLEKSRLLSDRFSAERPKGSFSTLEIQRTEQGDSAMYLCASSTLAGGPGDEQFFGPGTRLTVL.

The chain recombines TRBV6-8 with TRBJ2-3, with D maybe TRBD2 (7 bases). CDR3 length: 18 residues. The V and J ends lost 2 bases and 4 bases respectively, with 22 bases between them. Per germline, CDR1 MNHGY and CDR2 SAAAGT. The CDR3 loop is CASSYPPRGGVDPDTQYF. The CDR3, as DNA: TGTGCCAGCAGTTACCCCCCGAGGGGGGGCGTGGACCCAGATACGCAGTATTTT.

The table lists this clone with a few counts. V and J are TRBV4-2 and TRBJ2-5, with no clear D. The length of the CDR3 is 12 residues. V was trimmed by 4 bases and J by 5 bases, leaving 8 bases between them. Germline V gene data show CDR1 as LGHNA and CDR2 as YNFKEQ. The CDR3 DNA reads TGTGCCAGCAGCCGTGAAGGGGAGACCCAGTACTTC. Protein product: CASSREGETQYF.

The chain is built from TRBV27 and TRBJ2-7; D is undetermined. The CDR3 contains 14 residues. V was clipped by 5 bases and J by 2 bases, with 13 bases between them. Germline assignment: CDR1 MNHEY and CDR2 SMNVEV (reference sequence). The DNA for the CDR3 is TGTGCCAGCAGTCCGCGGACGGACCCCTACGAGCAGTACTTC. Amino acids: CASSPRTDPYEQYF.

The CDR3 bases are TGCAGTGCTAGAGATGGGAAGACCCAGTACTTC. It encodes CSARDGKTQYF. This chain uses TRBV20-1 with TRBJ2-5; D remains unclear. Germline CDR1 DFQATT, CDR2 SNEGSKA (reference sequence). V was shortened by 0 bases and J by 6 bases, with 5 bases between the two germline ends. This CDR3 has 11 residues.

The chain combines TRBV9 with TRBJ2-1; weak D call: TRBD2 (6 bases). CDR1 and CDR2 from the germline V gene are SGDLS and YYNGEE. V was pared by 8 bases and J by 8 bases, with 29 bases between. CDR3 length: 17 residues. The CDR3 region is CASPKASRAGLRDEQFF. CDR3 nucleotide sequence: TGTGCCAGTCCGAAGGCCTCCCGGGCGGGGCTTAGGGATGAGCAGTTCTTC.

This chain uses TRBV29-1 with TRBJ1-1; perhaps TRBD1 as D (5 bases). The CDR3 contains 11 residues. CDR1 is SQVTM, CDR2 ANQGSEA, per germline. V dropped 6 bases and J dropped 4 bases, with 9 bases sitting between them. In DNA form, the CDR3 reads TGCAGCGTACAGGAGGGCACTGAAGCTTTCTTT. As protein: CSVQEGTEAFF.

J is TRBJ2-2 and V is TRBV2, with D maybe TRBD2 (6 bases). CDR1 is SNHLY and CDR2 is FYNNEI in the germline V gene. Trimming stripped 5 bases from V and 0 bases from J, with 7 bases between. This CDR3 has 14 residues. The CDR3 protein is CASSRDSNTGELFF. Here the CDR3 DNA reads TGTGCCAGCAGTCGGGACTCGAACACCGGGGAGCTGTTTTTT.

In this sample, this clone turned up a few times. V usage is TRBV15 and J usage is TRBJ2-2, with D unclear. Germline CDR1 LNHNV, CDR2 YYDKDF (reference sequence). The CDR3 extends over 17 amino acids. V dropped 5 bases and J dropped 0 bases, with 16 bases sitting between them. CDR3 region: CATSVQRLSSNTGELFF. The CDR3 coding sequence is TGTGCCACCAGCGTCCAACGACTTTCGTCGAACACCGGGGAGCTGTTTTTT.

The chain employs TRBV11-3 and TRBJ2-5, with D maybe TRBD1 (5 bases). Germline assignment: CDR1 SGHNT and CDR2 YENEEA. V dropped 5 bases and J dropped 0 bases, with 7 bases sitting between them. This CDR3 spans 13 amino acids. The CDR3 nucleotides are TGTGCCAGCAGCCCAGGGTACCAAGAGACCCAGTACTTC. It yields the protein CASSPGYQETQYF. Complete variable domain (other parts from reference TRBV11-3 and TRBJ2-5): EAGVVQSPRYKIIEKKQPVAFWCNPISGHNTLYWYLQNLGQGPELLIRYENEEAVDDSQLPKDRFSAERLKGVDSTLKIQPAELGDSAVYLCASSPGYQETQYFGPGTRLLVL.